The clone carrying this T cell receptor (beta chain) was detected many times. Its antigen is undetermined. The germline gives CDR1 LNHNV, CDR2 YYDKDF (reference sequence). The CDR3 contains 15 residues. V was cut by 0 bases and J by 3 bases, with 9 bases left in between. TCRdb redid the calling of the 5' RACE reads with MiXCR, one entry per CDR3 protein. The sample has about 500,000 distinct CDR3 sequences, 9.5% to 15% seen once. This entry comes from a study of CD8 T cells in ankylosing spondylitis. General study points: What appeared characteristic of ankylosing spondylitis blood was a TCR beta motif of several highly homologous variants.

The specimen was blood, either unsorted or a sorted T cell fraction (not recorded which). The genes are TRBV15 and TRBJ2-4; D not certain. The sequence came from a male donor with ankylosing spondylitis. For the CDR3, the DNA is TGTGCCACCAGCAGAGATATCCATGTCAAAAACATTCAGTACTTC. Translated, it gives CATSRDIHVKNIQYF.